Presented here are 21 T cell receptor beta chains from one specimen sequenced in a study of metastatic and nonmetastatic thyroid tumors. Treatment of any kind had been given to no patient before thyroid surgery. TCRdb called clones again from the PCR reads with MiXCR. The sample carries tens of thousands of clones, approximately 15% recorded once. Specimen: blood. Receptor source: a male donor with papillary thyroid cancer or a benign thyroid nodule (not recorded which). Some clones in this sample may be carry-over from other donors' samples.

This CDR3 reads CASSQGDRGLFHEKLFF. In DNA, the CDR3 is TGCGCCAGCAGCCAAGGGGACAGGGGGCTCTTCCATGAAAAACTGTTTTTT. The V call is TRBV4-1, the J call TRBJ1-4; TRBD1 matches at 12 bases. V was clipped by 1 base and J by 6 bases; unmatched bases: 6. Germline V gives CDR1 MGHRA, CDR2 YSYEKL. The CDR3 has 17 residues.

This clone was seen a handful of times. The V and J genes are TRBV27 and TRBJ2-7; the D gene could be TRBD1 or TRBD2 (6 bases each). Germline CDR1 reads MNHEY; CDR2 reads SMNVEV (reference sequence). The V gene lost 2 bases and the J gene lost 2 bases, with 22 bases spanning the gap. This CDR3 is 18 amino acids long. CDR3 coding DNA: TGTGCCAGCAGTTTACTACCGGGACGGGGGACAAACGCCTACGAGCAGTACTTC. Translation gives CASSLLPGRGTNAYEQYF.

This clone was observed many times. V and J are TRBV27 and TRBJ1-6, with 7 nucleotides matching TRBD1. The germline CDR1 and CDR2 sequences are MNHEY and SMNVEV (reference sequence). There are 14 residues in the CDR3. The V segment lost 8 bases and the J segment 7 bases; nucleotides outside the gene matches: 8. The CDR3 region is CASSGQESNSPLHF. CDR3 DNA sequence: TGTGCCAGCTCCGGACAGGAGTCCAATTCACCCCTCCACTTT.

Ten or more counts support this clone. The chain is built from TRBV9 and TRBJ2-1; D is uncertain. The CDR3 contains 12 residues. Germline V gene data show CDR1 as SGDLS and CDR2 as YYNGEE. V was pared by 2 bases and J by 7 bases, with 7 bases between. The CDR3 is CASSVSRNEQFF. Here the CDR3 DNA reads TGTGCCAGCAGCGTGAGCCGTAATGAGCAGTTCTTC.

This clone was detected ten times or more. The chain has TRBV11-1 and TRBJ2-3; 7 positions match TRBD2. Germline V CDR1 and CDR2: SGHAT, FQDESV (reference sequence). The CDR3 consists of 16 residues. V gave up 5 bases and J gave up 4 bases; unmatched junction bases: 12. CDR3 amino acids: CASSQAGVSFADTQYF. The CDR3 nucleotides read TGTGCCAGCAGCCAGGCGGGGGTTAGCTTCGCAGATACGCAGTATTTT.

This clone was detected once. The chain has TRBV20-1 and TRBJ2-1; the match to TRBD2 covers 9 bases. This CDR3 has 15 amino acids. CDR1 is DFQATT, CDR2 SNEGSKA, per germline (reference sequence). Trimming cost V 1 base and J 5 bases; bases outside gene matches: 6. DNA for the CDR3: TGCAGTGCTAGAGGTCGGCGGGAGGGCCACAATGAGCAGTTCTTC. Its protein product is CSARGRREGHNEQFF.

This clone was counted ten times or more. Different DNA sequences within this sample yield the same CDR3. The chain is built from TRBV5-6 and TRBJ2-5, with D unclear. The V and J ends lost 3 bases and 5 bases respectively, with 17 bases between them. The CDR3 runs to 15 residues. Germline V CDR1 and CDR2: SGHDT, YYEEEE. CDR3 sequence (DNA): TGTGCCAGCAGCTCCCGACTCTCCGCGTTCGAGACCCAGTACTTC. It specifies CASSSRLSAFETQYF.

At least ten counts were recorded for this clone. V and J are TRBV30 and TRBJ1-5, with TRBD1 matching over 9 bases. Germline values: CDR1 GTSNPN, CDR2 SVGIG (reference sequence). V lost 1 base and J lost 6; bases outside the gene matches: 7. This CDR3 is 15 amino acids long. This CDR3 reads CAWSDGTGRGQPQHF. The CDR3 region has the DNA TGTGCCTGGAGTGACGGGACAGGGCGTGGTCAGCCCCAGCATTTT.

The CDR3 protein is CASSAEGAGVNEQFF. The CDR3 bases are TGCGCCAGCAGCGCCGAGGGAGCGGGAGTCAATGAGCAGTTCTTC. This chain uses TRBV5-1 with TRBJ2-1; 8 bases match TRBD2. This CDR3 has 15 residues. CDR1 is SGHRS, CDR2 YFSETQ, per germline. The V segment lost 4 bases and the J segment 6 bases; nucleotides outside the gene matches: 9.

This clone appeared many times. This chain links TRBV10-2 with TRBJ2-1, with 8 bases that match TRBD2. This CDR3 contains 15 residues. The germline gives CDR1 WSHSY, CDR2 SAAADI. Losses at the gene ends were 3 bases for V and 6 bases for J; bases not matched to a gene: 7. CDR3 in amino acids: CASSDSGAQTNEQFF. The DNA for the CDR3 is TGCGCCAGCAGTGATAGCGGGGCCCAAACCAATGAGCAGTTCTTC.

The genes are TRBV6-1 and TRBJ2-7; 8 bases fit TRBD1. V shed 7 bases, J shed 4 bases, and the junction held 6 bases outside the gene matches. From germline, CDR1 is MNHNS and CDR2 SASEGT. This CDR3 is 13 amino acids long. The CDR3 DNA reads as TGTGCCAGCAAGACAGGGGTGGGTTACGAGCAGTACTTC. Its protein product is CASKTGVGYEQYF.

This clone was seen repeatedly, ten times or more. The V and J genes are TRBV20-1 and TRBJ1-5, with D tentatively TRBD1 (5 bases). Between the trimmed V and J ends, which lost 0 bases and 10 bases, there was a span of 19 bases. This CDR3 has 15 residues. Per germline, CDR1 DFQATT and CDR2 SNEGSKA (reference sequence). For the CDR3, the DNA is TGCAGTGCTAGAGATCTGGACGGAGACAGTTCTCCCCAGCATTTT. Its protein is CSARDLDGDSSPQHF.

This clone was counted at least ten times. The chain recombines TRBV5-1 with TRBJ2-1, with 11 positions matching TRBD2. In germline, CDR1 is SGHRS, CDR2 YFSETQ. The CDR3 has 20 residues. V lost 3 bases to trimming and J lost 0 bases; unmatched junction nucleotides: 14. This CDR3 reads CASSWAGTRGLAGSYNEQFF. The DNA of the CDR3 is TGCGCCAGCAGCTGGGCCGGGACACGAGGACTAGCGGGCTCCTACAATGAGCAGTTCTTC.

This clone was recorded at least ten times. The chain employs TRBV3-1 and TRBJ2-3; TRBD2 matches 11 bases. Germline assignment: CDR1 LGHDT and CDR2 YNNKEL (reference sequence). The V gene end was trimmed by 0 bases and the J gene end by 10 bases; junction bases not matched to a gene: 12. CDR3 size: 17 residues. The CDR3 DNA reads as TGTGCCAGCAGCCAAGATCTCCTAGCGGGGGGTCGAAATGCGCAGTATTTT. Translating it yields CASSQDLLAGGRNAQYF.

At least ten counts were recorded for this clone. This sequence joins TRBV28 and TRBJ1-5; D not resolved. CDR3 length equals 14 residues. Germline V lookup: CDR1 MDHEN, CDR2 SYDVKM. Between the trimmed V and J ends, which lost 3 bases and 7 bases, there was a span of 13 bases. CDR3 sequence reads: CASSFDGGGQPQHF. The CDR3 nucleotides are TGTGCCAGCAGTTTTGATGGAGGCGGACAGCCCCAGCATTTT.

This clone is medium-sized (0.01 to 0.1%). This chain joins TRBV20-1 and TRBJ1-2; maybe TRBD1 (5 bases). Germline assignment: CDR1 DFQATT and CDR2 SNEGSKA (reference sequence). Deletions cut 3 bases from V and 4 bases from J, with 15 bases between. The CDR3 runs 14 residues. The CDR3, as DNA: TGCAGTGCTAGGGACCTCGACAGTTCCTATGGCTACACCTTC. This encodes CSARDLDSSYGYTF.

This clone was seen many times. CDR3 loop: CASSWDRGQPDNQPQHF. CDR3 nucleotide sequence: TGCGCCAGCAGCTGGGACAGGGGGCAGCCCGATAATCAGCCCCAGCATTTT. The V and J genes are TRBV5-1 and TRBJ1-5; TRBD1 agrees at 12 bases. The CDR3 sequence is 17 residues long. V was clipped by 3 bases and J by 4 bases; unmatched bases: 8. CDR1 and CDR2 from the germline V gene are SGHRS and YFSETQ.

There are many counts of this clone. The rearrangement uses TRBV7-9 and TRBJ2-7, with D unclear. The CDR3 is made up of 12 amino acids. With 5 bases removed from V and 4 bases from J, the gap between germline ends came to 9 bases. Germline V lookup: CDR1 SEHNR, CDR2 FQNEAQ (reference sequence). DNA of the CDR3: TGTGCCAGCAGCCCGGGTGGGTACGAGCAGTACTTC. Translating gives CASSPGGYEQYF.

This clone was recorded at least ten times. The rearrangement uses TRBV4-1 and TRBJ2-3, with D possibly called TRBD1 or TRBD2 (6 bases each). The CDR3 extends over 15 amino acids. The germline V gene has CDR1 MGHRA and CDR2 YSYEKL. V lost 4 bases, J lost 3 bases, and 14 bases lay in between. The CDR3 bases are TGCGCCAGCAGCCCATTTCTAGGGGGGACAGATACGCAGTATTTT. Its protein product is CASSPFLGGTDTQYF.

There are many counts of this clone. It may be a read error: a sequence one base away is much more abundant. The CDR3 DNA reads as TGTGCCAGCAGCGTAGACAGTAATAACCATGGCTACACCTTC. Residues: CASSVDSNNHGYTF. This chain uses TRBV9 with TRBJ1-2; the D is unclear. This CDR3 spans 14 amino acids. Germline assignment: CDR1 SGDLS and CDR2 YYNGEE.

This clone was observed a handful of times. The chain employs TRBV5-1 and TRBJ1-6; 11 bases match TRBD1. Germline V CDR1 and CDR2: SGHRS, YFSETQ. This CDR3 region has 19 residues. V shed 0 bases, J shed 7 bases, and the junction held 12 bases outside the gene matches. The CDR3 sequence is CASSLGMPGTGGRNSPLHF. The CDR3 nucleotides are TGCGCCAGCAGCTTGGGTATGCCCGGGACAGGGGGTAGAAATTCACCCCTCCACTTT.